These T cell receptor beta chains were read from a single sample in a study of response to subunit inactivated influenza vaccine. Each CDR3 protein is one row after TCRdb ran MiXCR on the RT-PCR reads. The sample records 500,000 to 600,000 distinct CDR3 sequences, roughly 10% being singletons. This sample also appeared in a second study, on T cells expressing NK-cell markers.

The sequencing used PBMCs from blood, collected on the day of vaccination. The receptors were sampled from a man aged 50 to 59 who received an inactivated influenza vaccine. Both conserved end residues are part of each CDR3. Fields, in order: J gene, V gene, D gene, clone size, CDR3 DNA, CDR3 protein. A D gene is named only where the DNA matches it firmly. Clone size is not always given. Where it is, it says once, few, many or a class for expanded clones.

>TRBJ2-2|TRBV4-2|TRBD2|.
TGTGCCAGCAGCCAAGATTCTAGCGGGAGAACCGGGGAGCTGTTTTTT
CASSQDSSGRTGELFF
>TRBJ2-1|TRBV6-2/TRBV6-3|.|.
TGTGCCAGCAGTGCCCGTAACCCCTACAATGAGCAGTTCTTC
CASSARNPYNEQFF
>TRBJ2-3|TRBV7-8|.|.
TGTGCCAGCAGCTTAGAGGCTGGTTACGATACGCAGTATTTT
CASSLEAGYDTQYF
>TRBJ2-3|TRBV4-3|TRBD1|few
TGCGCCAGCAGAAGGACAGGGGGCGATGGCACAGATACGCAGTATTTT
CASRRTGGDGTDTQYF
>TRBJ2-4|TRBV4-1|.|few
TGCGCCAGCAGCCAAGACGGGTACCGGACAGCCAAAAACATTCAGTACTTC
CASSQDGYRTAKNIQYF
>TRBJ1-3|TRBV29-1|.|few
TGCAGCGCAACATCCGACAGCTACTCTGGAAACACCATATATTTT
CSATSDSYSGNTIYF
>TRBJ2-5|TRBV7-9|.|few
TGTGCCAGCAGCGGACCTTACTACCCCACCCAAGAGACCCAGTACTTC
CASSGPYYPTQETQYF
>TRBJ2-2|TRBV9|TRBD1|.
TGTGCCAGCAGCGCCCGGACAGGACGAAACACCGGGGAGCTGTTTTTT
CASSARTGRNTGELFF
>TRBJ2-1|TRBV6-1|TRBD2|.
TGTGCCAGCAGCCGGACTAGCGGGACCTCCTACAATGAGCAGTTCTTC
CASSRTSGTSYNEQFF
>TRBJ2-5|TRBV6-5|.|.
TGTGCCAGCAGTTTCCAGGGGTCTGGGCAAGAGACCCAGTACTTC
CASSFQGSGQETQYF